This T cell receptor (beta chain) emerged from a study of blood T cell repertoires in COVID-19. The overall study: Acute-phase and convalescent COVID-19 samples originated in the United States, Italy and Spain.

This clone was detected only a few times. As handled by the study authors: Estimation of nucleated cell counts was performed using reference gene primer amplification. Produced via immunoSEQ multiplex PCR; TCRdb's table is partial and in-frame only. V and J calls and clone size are those listed in that table; D and trimming were worked out from the DNA. The sample includes about 300,000 clones, 84% of them seen just once. CDR3 size: 14 residues. CDR1 and CDR2 (germline): LGHDT, YNNKEL (reference sequence). V lost 5 bases, J lost 8 bases, and 8 bases stayed unmatched. During active infection, Seattle patients enrolled and were then monitored through disease.

Source material: peripheral blood. This TCR was sampled from a human donor with COVID-19, enrolled during active disease. The donor label of this sample is uncertain. The chain joins TRBV3-1 (or the pseudogene TRBV3-2) to TRBJ1-1; TRBD1 matches at 10 bases. The CDR3, as DNA: TGTGCCAGCAGCTTTCGGGACAGGGGTAAGGAAGCTTTCTTT. Protein product: CASSFRDRGKEAFF.